This T cell receptor (beta chain) derives from a study of T cells after yellow fever vaccination. Study conclusions and caveats: It was a small share of clonotypes that appeared in both CD4 and CD8 compartments.

The length of the CDR3 is 16 residues. CDR1 is SGDLS and CDR2 is YYNGEE in the germline V gene. Trimming took 3 bases from V and 2 from J, leaving 15 bases between them. Each CDR3 protein gets one entry after TCRdb re-called the 5' RACE reads with MiXCR. This table holds under 400,000 distinct CDR3 sequences, around 12% found once. There are many counts of this clonotype. Its antigen is as yet unknown. The sample was CD4+ T cells sorted from PBMCs, taken 15 days after the yellow fever booster vaccination. This sequence originates from a man aged 18 to 30 who received the YFV17D yellow fever vaccine. The chain combines TRBV9 with TRBJ2-1; maybe TRBD2 (6 bases). This CDR3 reads CASSARLVRTYNEQFF. The CDR3 DNA sequence: TGTGCCAGCAGCGCCAGACTAGTCCGCACCTACAATGAGCAGTTCTTC.